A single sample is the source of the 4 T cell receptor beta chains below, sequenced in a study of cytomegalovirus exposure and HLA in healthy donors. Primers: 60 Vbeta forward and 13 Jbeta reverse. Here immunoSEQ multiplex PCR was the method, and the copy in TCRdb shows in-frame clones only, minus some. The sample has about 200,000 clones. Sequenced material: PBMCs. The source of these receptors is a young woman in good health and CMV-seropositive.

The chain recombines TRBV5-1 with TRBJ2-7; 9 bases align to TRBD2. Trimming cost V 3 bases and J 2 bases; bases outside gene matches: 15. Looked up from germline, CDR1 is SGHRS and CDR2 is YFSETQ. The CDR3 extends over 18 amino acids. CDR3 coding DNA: TGCGCCAGCAGCTGGGCGGGGGCGGGGACTAGCAGCCCCTACGAGCAGTACTTC. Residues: CASSWAGAGTSSPYEQYF.

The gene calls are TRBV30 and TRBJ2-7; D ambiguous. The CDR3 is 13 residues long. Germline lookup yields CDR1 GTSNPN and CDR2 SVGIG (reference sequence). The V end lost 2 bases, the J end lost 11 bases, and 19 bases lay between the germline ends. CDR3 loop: CAWSPGISLIEYF. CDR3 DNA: TGTGCCTGGAGTCCAGGCATCTCCTTAATTGAGTACTTC. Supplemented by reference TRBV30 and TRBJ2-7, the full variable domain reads SQTIHQWPATLVQPVGSPLSLECTVEGTSNPNLYWYRQAAGRGLQLLFYSVGIGQISSEVPQNLSASRPQDRQFILSSKKLLLSDSGFYLCAWSPGISLIEYFGPGTRLTVT.

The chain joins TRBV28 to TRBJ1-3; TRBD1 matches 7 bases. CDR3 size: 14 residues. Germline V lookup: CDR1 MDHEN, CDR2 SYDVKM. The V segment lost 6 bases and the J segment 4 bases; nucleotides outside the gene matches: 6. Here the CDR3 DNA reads TGTGCCAGCAGGGGACAGTTATCCGGAAACACCATATATTTT. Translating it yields CASRGQLSGNTIYF.

Written as DNA, the CDR3 is TGTGCCAGCAGCCCCCGGACAGGGACATATGAAAAACTGTTTTTT. It codes for CASSPRTGTYEKLFF. The rearrangement joins TRBV7-2 to TRBJ1-4; TRBD1 matches at 8 bases. CDR3 length equals 15 residues. CDR1 and CDR2 (germline): SGHTA, FQGNSA. The V segment lost 5 bases and the J segment 6 bases; nucleotides outside the gene matches: 8.